This record concerns one TCR beta chain sequence. Its antigen target is currently unknown. Base-call qualities are not available, and no considerably larger clone is one nucleotide away. CDR1 is given as KGHSH and CDR2 as LQKENI, both from the germline V gene. Spanning cysteine to phenylalanine, the CDR3 consists of 16 amino acids. Of the read, only the CDR3 DNA is kept; its 48 bases are in frame from base 1. V is cut back by 4 bases and J by 2 bases, with 11 bases in the junction unmatched. The sample belongs to a study of shared clonotypes between healthy human individuals (dated by TCRdb to 2019 to 2021). In the study overall: A few men and a couple of women, aged 18 to 49 years, made up the cohort. Each donor's leukapheresis produced roughly between roughly 0.94 and 9.5 billion PBMCs. The study deeply sequenced blood TCR repertoires of about 5 healthy adults to estimate repertoire size and the extent of clonotype sharing between individuals. Per donor, three plates each were used for CD4 naive and CD4 memory, two for CD8 naive, and one for CD8 memory. Different laboratories and diverse techniques were used to prepare libraries and sequence TCR repertoires, to increase sequencing depth and limit assay-specific biases.

Using the deep immunoSEQ assay, TCR CDR3 regions were amplified from genomic DNA by multiplex PCR. Genomic DNA extracted from each cell subset was distributed evenly over all wells of several immunoSEQ 96-well plates, and each plate served as one replicate. For sorted subsets, approximately 210 ng of genomic DNA, equivalent to around 30,000 T cell genomes, went into each replicate PCR. The purified libraries were quantified using a Qubit 3.0 fluorometer, sized with a Bioanalyzer 2100, and then quantified again using the KAPA Library Quantification kit. Every immunoSEQ 96-well plate was sequenced on a dedicated single-read 150-cycle Illumina NextSeq 550 flow cell. On the authors' methods: Because the immunoSEQ output included only junctional sequences and no quality scores, the filtering could not be the same as the filtering used for full-length reads. Sequences were annotated with PyIR, a Python wrapper for IgBLAST v1.9, and V/J genes and CDR3 were assigned using IMGT germline references. Reads were removed for weak V/J assignments (E-value above 1e-6), missing CDR3, stop codons, out-of-frame junctions, or ambiguous translated residues. A V3J clonotype was defined by an identical inferred V gene, J gene, and CDR3 amino acid sequence. To compute the percentage overlap between repertoires, the number of shared unique clonotypes was divided by the size of the smaller repertoire. Three approaches were used to assess repertoire richness: RTK rarefaction, the Chao1 estimator, and Recon v2.1 estimates of unobserved clonotypes. For all TCRbeta clonotypes obtained by the gDNA method from a few donors, generation probabilities were computed with OLGA. TCRdb re-hosts the immuneACCESS table, in-frame sequences only. Its copies lack some clones; in the studies checked, an unresolved V gene accounts for under half of them, and the cause for the rest is not known. Clone size and the V and J calls come from that table; the DNA yielded D and trimming. This sample gives roughly 2.4 million clones in total; approximately 96% of them show up just once. Of the sample, roughly 0.13% is held by the ten largest clones.

The donors were healthy, HIV-negative adults who had no recently reported acute infections or vaccinations. All donors were Caucasian adults living in Nashville, Tennessee, USA. CD4+ T cells were enriched by magnetic negative selection; naive cells were then positively selected on CD45RA, and the negative fraction formed the memory subset. Blood was collected by leukapheresis, and PBMCs were isolated by Ficoll-Histopaque density gradient centrifugation and then cryopreserved in liquid nitrogen vapor phase. Purity and quantity of every magnetically sorted T cell population were checked by analytical flow cytometry. Genomic DNA was isolated from each sorted fraction and quantified by UV absorbance on a Nanodrop 2000c. The study at large found these results: Estimated clonotype richness was generally larger for naive than for memory subsets. Pairwise subsampling indicated that sequencing depth was expected to affect the degree of clonotype sharing among donors. Incomplete sequencing was indicated by rarefaction of sorted-subset datasets, despite the large sequencing depth. Because the study included only a small number of donors, the genetic and exposure-history diversity represented was limited. Higher generation probabilities were observed for clonotypes shared by all four sorted-subset donors than for non-shared clonotypes. Sampling was restricted to blood, and TCR repertoires in tissue are likely to differ from TCR repertoires in blood. Sharing across a handful of donors was observed for roughly 5.4% of naive CD4, under 4% of naive CD8, about 2.3% of memory CD4, and about 0.38% of memory CD8 clonotypes.

Sequenced input: naive CD4+ T cells sorted from blood. This specimen's cell subset or site label, per the study, means: CD45RA+ positively selected. This receptor was taken from a man younger than 35 in good health. The chain links TRBV18 with TRBJ2-7; 7 bases in the middle match TRBD1. The DNA reads as follows: TGTGCCAGCTCACGATCCCCGACAGGGATGACCTACGAGCAGTACTTC. It translates as CASSRSPTGMTYEQYF.